Below, 25 T cell receptor beta chains from the same sample are listed, as sequenced in a study of shared clonotypes between healthy human individuals. The naive CD8 fraction comprised CD45RO-negative cells positively selected for CCR7 and excluded terminally differentiated effector memory CD45RA+ cells. Here immunoSEQ multiplex PCR was the method, and the copy in TCRdb shows in-frame clones only, minus some. The sample holds just over 2,000,000 clones, 85% to 95% seen once. Sequenced input: naive CD8+ T cells sorted from blood. The source is a man aged 18 to 29 in good health.

This clone was observed a single time. V and J are TRBV4-3 and TRBJ2-1; 8 bases line up with TRBD2. The CDR3 runs to 18 residues. Per the germline V gene, CDR1 is LGHNA and CDR2 is YSLEER. The V segment lost 0 bases and the J segment 2 bases; nucleotides outside the gene matches: 9. CDR3 DNA sequence: TGCGCCAGCAGCCAAGATATCAGCGGGAGCTATCCCTACAATGAGCAGTTCTTC. This gives the protein CASSQDISGSYPYNEQFF.

This chain uses TRBV6-1 with TRBJ2-1, with 9 bases lining up with TRBD1. CDR3 length: 15 residues. The V gene's germline CDR1 is MNHNS and CDR2 SASEGT. V shed 8 bases, J shed 0 bases, and the junction held 5 bases outside the gene matches. CDR3 nucleotide sequence: TGTGCCAGCGCCGGGACAGGGAGCTCCTACAATGAGCAGTTCTTC. This encodes CASAGTGSSYNEQFF.

The V gene is TRBV27, the J gene TRBJ2-7; 11 bases agree with TRBD2. The ends lost 1 base at V and 3 bases at J; junction bases unmatched: 5. The CDR3 runs to 16 residues. Germline V CDR1 and CDR2: MNHEY, SMNVEV (reference sequence). The CDR3 loop is CASSLWKLAGGYEQYF. CDR3 DNA sequence: TGTGCCAGCAGTTTATGGAAGCTAGCGGGAGGCTACGAGCAGTACTTC.

The rearrangement links TRBV4-3 to TRBJ2-1; 8 bases agree with TRBD2. The CDR3 is 19 residues long. Germline V gene data show CDR1 as LGHNA and CDR2 as YSLEER. J was trimmed by 3 bases and V by 1 base; bases with no gene match: 14. DNA for the CDR3: TGCGCCAGCAGCCAAGGAATCGGAGGGACTAGTCTGGGCTACAATGAGCAGTTCTTC. It specifies CASSQGIGGTSLGYNEQFF.

This rearrangement joins TRBV7-9 to TRBJ2-7, with TRBD1 matching 10 bases. Germline CDR1 reads SEHNR; CDR2 reads FQNEAQ (reference sequence). This CDR3 comprises 17 residues. V lost 3 bases, J lost 3 bases, and 11 bases stayed unmatched. DNA of the CDR3: TGTGCCAGCAGCTTCCGAACCGACAGGGGGCGGAACTACGAGCAGTACTTC. As protein: CASSFRTDRGRNYEQYF. Full variable domain (rest looked up from reference TRBV7-9 and TRBJ2-7): DTGVSQNPRHKITKRGQNVTFRCDPISEHNRLYWYRQTLGQGPEFLTYFQNEAQLEKSRLLSDRFSAERPKGSFSTLEIQRTEQGDSAMYLCASSFRTDRGRNYEQYFGPGTRLTVT.

CDR3: CASSLGVAGEVYNEQFF. In nucleotides, the CDR3 is TGTGCCAGCAGCTTAGGAGTAGCGGGAGAGGTCTACAATGAGCAGTTCTTC. The chain links TRBV11-2 to TRBJ2-1; 9 bases agree with TRBD2. The V segment lost 1 base and the J segment 3 bases; nucleotides outside the gene matches: 7. The CDR3 sequence is 17 residues long. Germline V lookup: CDR1 SGHAT, CDR2 FQNNGV.

This chain uses TRBV30 with TRBJ2-1, with no clear D. The CDR3 consists of 14 residues. V was trimmed by 6 bases and J by 6 bases, leaving 18 bases between them. Per the germline V gene, CDR1 is GTSNPN and CDR2 is SVGIG (reference sequence). The CDR3 coding sequence is TGTGCCTGCATCGGCCCTACTGCGGTCAATGAGCAGTTCTTC. It specifies CACIGPTAVNEQFF.

The chain is built from TRBV9 and TRBJ2-3; 10 nucleotides line up with TRBD2. Germline CDR1 is SGDLS and CDR2 is YYNGEE. This CDR3 has 13 residues. After removal of 5 bases from V and 7 bases from J, the junction contained 4 bases not matched to a gene. This CDR3 is CASRGTSDHTQYF. The CDR3 DNA follows: TGTGCCAGCAGGGGGACTAGCGACCATACGCAGTATTTT.

This chain connects TRBV9 to TRBJ2-3, with 7 bases fitting TRBD1. The germline gives CDR1 SGDLS, CDR2 YYNGEE. V shed 3 bases, J shed 6 bases, and the junction held 10 bases outside the gene matches. CDR3 length equals 15 residues. As DNA, the CDR3 is TGTGCCAGCAGCGGAGAGGGGGCCACTGCCGATACGCAGTATTTT. Translating gives CASSGEGATADTQYF.

This clone came up a few times. The chain employs TRBV9 and TRBJ2-7, with D unclear. V was cut by 0 bases and J by 1 base, with 5 bases left in between. The CDR3 contains 13 residues. In germline, CDR1 is SGDLS, CDR2 YYNGEE. The CDR3 DNA follows: TGTGCCAGCAGCGTAGACAAGTCCTACGAGCAGTACTTC. The encoded protein is CASSVDKSYEQYF. Supplemented by reference TRBV9 and TRBJ2-7, the full variable domain reads DSGVTQTPKHLITATGQRVTLRCSPRSGDLSVYWYQQSLDQGLQFLIQYYNGEERAKGNILERFSAQQFPDLHSELNLSSLELGDSALYFCASSVDKSYEQYFGPGTRLTVT.

The chain joins TRBV9 to TRBJ2-1; TRBD2 matches 8 bases. Germline loops: CDR1 SGDLS, CDR2 YYNGEE. The CDR3 runs to 14 residues. Losses at the gene ends were 6 bases for V and 9 bases for J; bases not matched to a gene: 11. The CDR3 sequence: CASTTRPGGVEQFF. The CDR3 nucleotides are TGTGCCAGCACCACCCGACCGGGAGGGGTTGAGCAGTTCTTC.

With respect to this clone: The same CDR3 can be traced to other DNA sequences in this sample. The chain employs TRBV28 and TRBJ1-5; TRBD1 aligns across 7 bases. Germline V CDR1 and CDR2: MDHEN, SYDVKM. The CDR3 loop spans 14 amino acids. J was trimmed by 7 bases and V by 6 bases; bases with no gene match: 9. The CDR3 protein is CASSLNRGWQPQHF. In nucleotides, the CDR3 is TGTGCCAGCAGCTTGAACAGGGGTTGGCAGCCCCAGCATTTT. The full variable domain, its missing parts supplied by reference TRBV28 and TRBJ1-5, is DVKVTQSSRYLVKRTGEKVFLECVQDMDHENMFWYRQDPGLGLRLIYFSYDVKMKEKGDIPEGYSVSREKKERFSLILESASTNQTSMYLCASSLNRGWQPQHFGDGTRLSIL.

The rearrangement links TRBV10-3 to TRBJ1-2, with a tentative D call TRBD1 (5 bases). Germline lookup yields CDR1 ENHRY and CDR2 SYGVKD. This CDR3 has 13 residues. Trimming took 3 bases from V and 5 from J, leaving 10 bases between them. CDR3 DNA sequence: TGTGCCATCAGTGACGGGGGGGAGTATGGCTACACCTTC. Amino acid sequence: CAISDGGEYGYTF.

V gene TRBV15 combines with J gene TRBJ2-5; D is unclear. Germline CDR1 is LNHNV and CDR2 is YYDKDF (reference sequence). The CDR3 covers 14 residues. The ends were cut back, 0 bases at V and 3 bases at J, with 8 bases in the middle. The CDR3 DNA follows: TGTGCCACCAGCAGAGATCGTAGTGAAGAGACCCAGTACTTC. Its protein product is CATSRDRSEETQYF.

This rearrangement joins TRBV30 to TRBJ1-6; 8 bases are shared with TRBD1. From germline, CDR1 is GTSNPN and CDR2 SVGIG (reference sequence). The V gene end was trimmed by 5 bases and the J gene end by 0 bases; junction bases not matched to a gene: 3. The length of the CDR3 is 15 residues. The DNA of the CDR3 is TGTGCCTGGGGCCAGGGGGCCTCCTATAATTCACCCCTCCACTTT. Translating gives CAWGQGASYNSPLHF.

The chain is built from TRBV7-9 and TRBJ2-2, with a tentative D call TRBD1 (6 bases). The V gene's germline CDR1 is SEHNR and CDR2 FQNEAQ (reference sequence). The CDR3 sequence is 13 residues long. The V end was cut by 8 bases, the J end by 0 bases, with 7 bases between. The DNA for the CDR3 is TGTGCCAGCGGACAGTCGAACACCGGGGAGCTGTTTTTT. Residues: CASGQSNTGELFF.

The chain employs TRBV27 and TRBJ2-3, with D tentatively TRBD2 (5 bases). Germline assignment: CDR1 MNHEY and CDR2 SMNVEV (reference sequence). CDR3 size: 14 residues. Trimming stripped 7 bases from V and 4 bases from J, with 15 bases between. CDR3 coding DNA: TGTGCCAGCAAGACCAGCCCCGGGGCAGATACGCAGTATTTT. As protein: CASKTSPGADTQYF.

This chain uses TRBV7-6 with TRBJ2-5, with TRBD2 identical over 9 bases. This CDR3 region has 16 residues. CDR1 SGHVS and CDR2 FNYEAQ come from the germline V gene. Germline trimming cut 1 base from V and 4 bases from J; bases unmatched to any gene: 7. CDR3: CASSLGQREVVETQYF. The DNA for the CDR3 is TGTGCCAGCAGCTTAGGTCAGCGGGAGGTGGTAGAGACCCAGTACTTC. Using reference TRBV7-6 and TRBJ2-5 for the parts outside the CDR3, the full variable domain is GAGVSQSPRYKVTKRGQDVALRCDPISGHVSLYWYRQALGQGPEFLTYFNYEAQQDKSGLPNDRFSAERPEGSISTLTIQRTEQRDSAMYRCASSLGQREVVETQYFGPGTRLLVL.

The genes are TRBV4-1 and TRBJ1-2; D remains ambiguous. The germline CDR1 and CDR2 sequences are MGHRA and YSYEKL. V lost 1 base and J 3 bases, leaving 9 bases between the germline ends. The CDR3 is 14 amino acids. The CDR3 region has the DNA TGCGCCAGCAGCCAAGTGAGTCGGTACTATGGCTACACCTTC. Translated, it gives CASSQVSRYYGYTF.

The rearrangement links TRBV6-1 to TRBJ2-1; maybe TRBD2 (6 bases). The germline V and J ends were trimmed by 3 bases and 2 bases, with 11 bases remaining between them. The CDR3 sequence is 15 residues long. CDR1 MNHNS and CDR2 SASEGT come from the germline V gene. The CDR3 reads CASSEPGEPYNEQFF. CDR3 DNA: TGTGCCAGCAGTGAGCCGGGGGAGCCCTACAATGAGCAGTTCTTC.

The rearrangement links TRBV6-5 to TRBJ2-2; 8 positions match TRBD2. This CDR3 has 14 amino acids. V lost 7 bases and J lost 4; bases outside the gene matches: 5. Germline values: CDR1 MNHEY, CDR2 SVGAGI. This CDR3 is CASTRLASTGELFF. In DNA, the CDR3 is TGTGCCAGCACCAGACTAGCGAGCACCGGGGAGCTGTTTTTT.

This clone was seen once. This sequence joins TRBV10-3 and TRBJ2-7; D uncertain. Germline V CDR1 and CDR2: ENHRY, SYGVKD. V lost 2 bases to trimming and J lost 1 base, with 9 bases between them. The CDR3 runs 14 residues. CDR3 residues: CAISEIGESYEQYF. The CDR3, as DNA: TGTGCCATCAGTGAGATCGGCGAATCCTACGAGCAGTACTTC.

The chain recombines TRBV6-6 with TRBJ1-2; possible D gene TRBD1, 5 bases. Germline-derived CDR1 and CDR2 are MNHNY and SVGAGI (reference sequence). CDR3 size: 15 residues. The V end was cut by 6 bases, the J end by 4 bases, with 18 bases between. The CDR3 nucleotides read TGTGCCAGCAGCCTACCCAGGGATGTCGGCTATGGCTACACCTTC. This gives the protein CASSLPRDVGYGYTF.

This chain uses TRBV29-1 with TRBJ2-5; no clear D. The CDR3 contains 11 residues. V lost 7 bases and J 2 bases, leaving 8 bases between the germline ends. Germline assignment: CDR1 SQVTM and CDR2 ANQGSEA. Here the CDR3 reads CSALAQETQYF. CDR3 nucleotide sequence: TGCAGCGCTCTGGCTCAAGAGACCCAGTACTTC.

The rearrangement uses TRBV12-5 and TRBJ1-1; D is unresolved. Looked up from germline, CDR1 is LGHNT and CDR2 is FRNRAP. V dropped 2 bases and J dropped 3 bases, with 10 bases sitting between them. The length of the CDR3 is 14 residues. The DNA of the CDR3 is TGTGCTAGTGGTTTGCAGTCGGGATACACTGAAGCTTTCTTT. This codes for CASGLQSGYTEAFF. Full variable domain (missing parts from reference TRBV12-5 and TRBJ1-1): DARVTQTPRHKVTEMGQEVTMRCQPILGHNTVFWYRQTMMQGLELLAYFRNRAPLDDSGMPKDRFSAEMPDATLATLKIQPSEPRDSAVYFCASGLQSGYTEAFFGQGTRLTVV.